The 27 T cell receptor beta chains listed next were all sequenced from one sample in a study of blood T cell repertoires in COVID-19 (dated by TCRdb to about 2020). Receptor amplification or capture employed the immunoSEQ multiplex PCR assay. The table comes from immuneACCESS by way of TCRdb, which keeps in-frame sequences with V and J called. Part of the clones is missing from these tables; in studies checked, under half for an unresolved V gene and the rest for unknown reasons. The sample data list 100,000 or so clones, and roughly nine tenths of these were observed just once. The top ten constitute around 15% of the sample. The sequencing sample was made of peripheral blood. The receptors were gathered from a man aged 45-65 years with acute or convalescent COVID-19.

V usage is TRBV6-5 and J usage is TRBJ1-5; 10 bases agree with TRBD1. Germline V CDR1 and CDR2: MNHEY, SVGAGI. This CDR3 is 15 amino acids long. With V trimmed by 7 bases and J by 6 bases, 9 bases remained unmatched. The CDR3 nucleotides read TGTGCCAGCACCTTGACAGGGGGCGGCGGTCAGCCCCAGCATTTT. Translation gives CASTLTGGGGQPQHF.

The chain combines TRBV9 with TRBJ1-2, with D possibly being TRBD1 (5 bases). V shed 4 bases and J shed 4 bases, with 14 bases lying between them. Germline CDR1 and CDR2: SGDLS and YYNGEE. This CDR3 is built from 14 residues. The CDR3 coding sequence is TGTGCCAGCAGCCCTACGGACATCATCTATGGCTACACCTTC. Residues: CASSPTDIIYGYTF.

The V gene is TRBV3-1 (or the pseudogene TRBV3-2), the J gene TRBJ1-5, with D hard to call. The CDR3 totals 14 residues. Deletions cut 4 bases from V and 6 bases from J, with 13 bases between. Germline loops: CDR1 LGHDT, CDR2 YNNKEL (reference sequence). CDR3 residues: CASSPVVGSQPQHF. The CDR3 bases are TGTGCCAGCAGCCCAGTGGTCGGGAGTCAGCCCCAGCATTTT.

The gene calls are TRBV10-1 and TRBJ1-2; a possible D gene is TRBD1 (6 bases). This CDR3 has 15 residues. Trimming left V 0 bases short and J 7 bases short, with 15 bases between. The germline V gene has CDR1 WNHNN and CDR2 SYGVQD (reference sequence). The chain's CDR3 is CASSESNREGRGYTF. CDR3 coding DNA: TGCGCCAGCAGTGAGTCAAACAGGGAGGGTCGTGGCTACACCTTC.

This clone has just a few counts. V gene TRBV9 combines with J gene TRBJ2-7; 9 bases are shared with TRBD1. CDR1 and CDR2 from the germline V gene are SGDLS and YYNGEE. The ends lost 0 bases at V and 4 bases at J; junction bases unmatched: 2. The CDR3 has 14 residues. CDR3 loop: CASSVGGQGYEQYF. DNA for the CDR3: TGTGCCAGCAGCGTAGGAGGACAGGGGTACGAGCAGTACTTC.

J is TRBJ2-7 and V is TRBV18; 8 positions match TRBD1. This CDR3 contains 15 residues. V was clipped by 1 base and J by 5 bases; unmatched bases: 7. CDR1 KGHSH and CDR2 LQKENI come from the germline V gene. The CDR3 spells CASSPQGQGINEQYF. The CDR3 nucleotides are TGTGCCAGCTCACCACAAGGACAGGGAATAAACGAGCAGTACTTC.

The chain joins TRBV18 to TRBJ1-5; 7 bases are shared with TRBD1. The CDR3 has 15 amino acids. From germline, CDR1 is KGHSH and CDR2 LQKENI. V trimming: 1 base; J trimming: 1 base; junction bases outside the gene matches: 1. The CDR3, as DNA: TGTGCCAGCTCACCACAGGGGGCGAGCAATCAGCCCCAGCATTTT. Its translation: CASSPQGASNQPQHF.

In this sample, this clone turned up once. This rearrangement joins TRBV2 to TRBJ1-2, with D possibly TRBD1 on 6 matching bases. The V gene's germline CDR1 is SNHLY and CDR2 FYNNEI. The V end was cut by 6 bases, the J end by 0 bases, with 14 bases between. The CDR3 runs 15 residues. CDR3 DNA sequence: TGTGCCAGCAGGGATAACAGGGAAACTAACTATGGCTACACCTTC. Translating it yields CASRDNRETNYGYTF.

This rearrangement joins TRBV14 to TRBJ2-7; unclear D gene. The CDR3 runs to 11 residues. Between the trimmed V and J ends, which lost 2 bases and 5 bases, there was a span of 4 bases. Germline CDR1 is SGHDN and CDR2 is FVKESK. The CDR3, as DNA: TGTGCCAGCAGCCAATATGACGAGCAGTACTTC. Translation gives CASSQYDEQYF.

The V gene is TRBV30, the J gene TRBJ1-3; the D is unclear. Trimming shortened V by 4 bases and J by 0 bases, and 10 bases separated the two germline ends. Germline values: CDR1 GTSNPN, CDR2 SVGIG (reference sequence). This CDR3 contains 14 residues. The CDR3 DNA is TGTGCCTGGAAAACACCCCTCTCTGGAAACACCATATATTTT. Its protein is CAWKTPLSGNTIYF.

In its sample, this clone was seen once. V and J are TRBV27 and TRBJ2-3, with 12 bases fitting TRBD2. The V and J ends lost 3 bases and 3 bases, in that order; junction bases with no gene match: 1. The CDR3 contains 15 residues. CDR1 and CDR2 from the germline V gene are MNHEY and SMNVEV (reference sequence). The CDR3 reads CASSFLAGGTDTQYF. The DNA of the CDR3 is TGTGCCAGCAGTTTCCTAGCGGGGGGGACAGATACGCAGTATTTT.

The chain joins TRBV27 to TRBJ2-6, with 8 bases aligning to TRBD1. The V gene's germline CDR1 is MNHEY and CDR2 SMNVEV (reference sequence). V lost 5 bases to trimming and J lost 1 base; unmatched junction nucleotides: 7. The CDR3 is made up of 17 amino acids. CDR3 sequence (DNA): TGTGCCAGCAGTCCACAGGGGGGTAGGTCTGGGGCCAACGTCCTGACTTTC. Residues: CASSPQGGRSGANVLTF.

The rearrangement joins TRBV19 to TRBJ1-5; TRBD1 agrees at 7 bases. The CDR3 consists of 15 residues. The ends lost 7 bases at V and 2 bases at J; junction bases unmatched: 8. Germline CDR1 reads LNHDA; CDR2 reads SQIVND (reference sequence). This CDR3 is CASKKDRMGNQPQHF. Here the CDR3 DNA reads TGTGCCAGTAAAAAGGACAGGATGGGCAATCAGCCCCAGCATTTT.

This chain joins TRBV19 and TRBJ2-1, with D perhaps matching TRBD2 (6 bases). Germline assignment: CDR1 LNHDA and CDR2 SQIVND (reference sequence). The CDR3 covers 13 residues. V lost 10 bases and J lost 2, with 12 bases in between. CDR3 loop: CAIGTGTYNEQFF. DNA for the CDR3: TGTGCCATCGGGACTGGGACCTACAATGAGCAGTTCTTC. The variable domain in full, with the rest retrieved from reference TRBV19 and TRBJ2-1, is DGGITQSPKYLFRKEGQNVTLSCEQNLNHDAMYWYRQDPGQGLRLIYYSQIVNDFQKGDIAEGYSVSREKKESFPLTVTSAQKNPTAFYLCAIGTGTYNEQFFGPGTRLTVL.

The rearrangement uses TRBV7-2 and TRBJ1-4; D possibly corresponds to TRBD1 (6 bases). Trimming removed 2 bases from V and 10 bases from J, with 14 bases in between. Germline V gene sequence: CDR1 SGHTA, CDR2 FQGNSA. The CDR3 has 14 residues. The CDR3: CASSLRQLGGKLFF. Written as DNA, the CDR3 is TGTGCCAGCAGCTTAAGACAATTAGGGGGAAAACTGTTTTTT. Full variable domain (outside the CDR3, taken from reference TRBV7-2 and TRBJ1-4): GAGVSQSPSNKVTEKGKDVELRCDPISGHTALYWYRQSLGQGLEFLIYFQGNSAPDKSGLPSDRFSAERTGGSVSTLTIQRTQQEDSAVYLCASSLRQLGGKLFFGSGTQLSVL.

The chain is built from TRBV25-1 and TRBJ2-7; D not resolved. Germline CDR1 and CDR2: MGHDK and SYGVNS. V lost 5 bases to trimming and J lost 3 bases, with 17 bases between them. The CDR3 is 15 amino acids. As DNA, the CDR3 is TGTGCCAGCAGTTTCACTCTCCTCCCCATCTACGAGCAGTACTTC. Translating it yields CASSFTLLPIYEQYF.

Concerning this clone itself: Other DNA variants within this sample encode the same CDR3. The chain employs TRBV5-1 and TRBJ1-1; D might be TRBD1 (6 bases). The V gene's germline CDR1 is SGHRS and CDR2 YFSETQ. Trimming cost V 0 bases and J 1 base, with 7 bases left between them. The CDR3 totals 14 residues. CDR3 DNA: TGCGCCAGCAGCTTGGCAGGGGCGAACACTGAAGCTTTCTTT. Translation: CASSLAGANTEAFF.

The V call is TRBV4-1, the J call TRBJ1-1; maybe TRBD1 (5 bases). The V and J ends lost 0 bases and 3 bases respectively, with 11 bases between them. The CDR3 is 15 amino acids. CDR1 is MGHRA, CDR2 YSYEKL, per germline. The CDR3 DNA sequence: TGCGCCAGCAGCCAAGATCACGGGGGGGACACTGAAGCTTTCTTT. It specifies CASSQDHGGDTEAFF.

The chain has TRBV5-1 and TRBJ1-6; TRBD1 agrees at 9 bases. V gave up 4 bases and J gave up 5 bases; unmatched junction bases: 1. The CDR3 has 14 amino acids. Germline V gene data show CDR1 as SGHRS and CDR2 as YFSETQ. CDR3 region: CASSRTGDNSPLHF. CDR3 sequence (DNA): TGCGCCAGCAGCCGGACAGGGGATAATTCACCCCTCCACTTT.

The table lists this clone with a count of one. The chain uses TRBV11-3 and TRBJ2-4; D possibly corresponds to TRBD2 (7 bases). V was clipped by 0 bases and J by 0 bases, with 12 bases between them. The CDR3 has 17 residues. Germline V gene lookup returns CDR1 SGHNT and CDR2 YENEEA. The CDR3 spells CASSLDFGGLAKNIQYF. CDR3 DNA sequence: TGTGCCAGCAGCTTAGATTTCGGGGGGCTAGCCAAAAACATTCAGTACTTC.

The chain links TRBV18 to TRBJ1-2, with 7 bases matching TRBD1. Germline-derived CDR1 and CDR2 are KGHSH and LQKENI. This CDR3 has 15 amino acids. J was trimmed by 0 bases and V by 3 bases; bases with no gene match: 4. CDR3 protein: CASSPGTAANYGYTF. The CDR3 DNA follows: TGTGCCAGCTCACCGGGGACAGCAGCTAACTATGGCTACACCTTC. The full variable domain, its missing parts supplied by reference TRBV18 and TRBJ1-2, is NAGVMQNPRHLVRRRGQEARLRCSPMKGHSHVYWYRQLPEEGLKFMVYLQKENIIDESGMPKERFSAEFPKEGPSILRIQQVVRGDSAAYFCASSPGTAANYGYTFGSGTRLTVV.

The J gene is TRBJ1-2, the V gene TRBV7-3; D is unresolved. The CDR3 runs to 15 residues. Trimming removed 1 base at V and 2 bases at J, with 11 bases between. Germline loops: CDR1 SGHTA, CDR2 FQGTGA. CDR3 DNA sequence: TGTGCCAGCAGCTTAAGCCCGGGTCTGAACTATGGCTACACCTTC. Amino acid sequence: CASSLSPGLNYGYTF. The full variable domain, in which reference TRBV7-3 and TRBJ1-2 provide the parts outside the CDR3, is GAGVSQTPSNKVTEKGKYVELRCDPISGHTALYWYRQSLGQGPEFLIYFQGTGAADDSGLPNDRFFAVRPEGSVSTLKIQRTERGDSAVYLCASSLSPGLNYGYTFGSGTRLTVV.

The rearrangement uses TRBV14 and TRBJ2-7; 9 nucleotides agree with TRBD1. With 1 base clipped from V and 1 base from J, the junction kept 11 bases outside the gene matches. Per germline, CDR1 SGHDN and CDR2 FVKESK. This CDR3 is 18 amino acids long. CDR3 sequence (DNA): TGTGCCAGCAGCCAAGCCAGGGGCACAGGGGGCCCATCCTACGAGCAGTACTTC. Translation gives CASSQARGTGGPSYEQYF.

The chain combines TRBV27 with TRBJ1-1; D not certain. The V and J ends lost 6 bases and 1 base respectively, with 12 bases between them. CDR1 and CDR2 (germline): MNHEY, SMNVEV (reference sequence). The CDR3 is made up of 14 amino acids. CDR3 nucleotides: TGTGCCAGCAGGTCGGAGGGCGCGAACACTGAAGCTTTCTTT. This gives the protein CASRSEGANTEAFF.

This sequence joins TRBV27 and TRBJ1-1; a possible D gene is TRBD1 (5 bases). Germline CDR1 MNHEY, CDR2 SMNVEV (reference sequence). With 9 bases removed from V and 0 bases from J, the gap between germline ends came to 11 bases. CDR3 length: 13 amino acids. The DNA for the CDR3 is TGTGCCAGTTCGTTGACAGTGAACACTGAAGCTTTCTTT. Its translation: CASSLTVNTEAFF.

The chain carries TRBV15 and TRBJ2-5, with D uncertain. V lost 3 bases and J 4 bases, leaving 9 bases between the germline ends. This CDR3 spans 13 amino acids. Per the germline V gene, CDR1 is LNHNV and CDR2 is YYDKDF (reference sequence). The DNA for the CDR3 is TGTGCCACCAGCAGCCAGGCAGGAGAGACCCAGTACTTC. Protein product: CATSSQAGETQYF.

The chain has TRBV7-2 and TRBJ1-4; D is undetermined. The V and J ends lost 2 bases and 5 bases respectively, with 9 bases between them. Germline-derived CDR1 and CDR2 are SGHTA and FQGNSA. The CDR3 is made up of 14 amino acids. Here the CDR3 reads CASSLPPGNEKLFF. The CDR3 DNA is TGTGCCAGCAGCTTACCCCCGGGAAATGAAAAACTGTTTTTT.